What follows are 16 T cell receptor beta chains derived from one specimen sequenced in a study of T cell responses to AZD1222 COVID-19 vaccine. The protocol was immunoSEQ multiplex PCR, while the TCRdb copy is restricted to in-frame clones and leaves out a portion. The repertoire holds about 150,000 clones, with about 90% as singletons. The sample consisted of peripheral blood, taken 28 days after the second AZD1222 dose. The origin of the receptors is an adult who received the AZD1222 COVID-19 vaccine.

The rearrangement links TRBV5-6 to TRBJ2-5, with 10 bases fitting TRBD2. V shed 6 bases and J 0 bases; nucleotides not matched to a gene: 11. The CDR3 loop spans 17 amino acids. Germline V gives CDR1 SGHDT, CDR2 YYEEEE. The CDR3 loop reads CASTPMGGTSDQETQYF. CDR3 nucleotides: TGTGCCAGCACTCCCATGGGCGGGACTAGCGACCAAGAGACCCAGTACTTC.

This clone has only a few counts. The J gene is TRBJ2-7, the V gene TRBV4-3, with D possibly being TRBD1 (6 bases). CDR3 size: 15 residues. V dropped 0 bases and J dropped 1 base, with 10 bases sitting between them. Germline V gives CDR1 LGHNA, CDR2 YSLEER. CDR3 amino acids: CASSQDRGLSYEQYF. In nucleotides, the CDR3 is TGCGCCAGCAGCCAAGACAGGGGTTTATCCTACGAGCAGTACTTC.

A single count supports this clone. The chain couples TRBV11-3 to TRBJ2-1; D gene uncertain. The CDR3 extends over 14 amino acids. Trimming took off 5 bases at V and 4 bases at J, with 12 bases between the two ends. Per the germline V gene, CDR1 is SGHNT and CDR2 is YENEEA. CDR3 nucleotide sequence: TGTGCCAGCAGCCTCGGACCCCTTTACAATGAGCAGTTCTTC. Residues: CASSLGPLYNEQFF.

This chain connects TRBV5-5 to TRBJ2-2; D gene uncertain. The V end was cut by 0 bases, the J end by 0 bases, with 6 bases between. The germline V gene has CDR1 SGHKS and CDR2 YYEKEE (reference sequence). The CDR3 is made up of 15 amino acids. CDR3 nucleotide sequence: TGTGCCAGCAGCTTGGGCCCGACGAACACCGGGGAGCTGTTTTTT. Translated, it gives CASSLGPTNTGELFF.

This clone was picked up one time. J is TRBJ2-6 and V is TRBV10-3; no clear D. The germline V gene has CDR1 ENHRY and CDR2 SYGVKD. The CDR3 length is 16 residues. The V end was cut by 0 bases, the J end by 4 bases, with 10 bases between. CDR3 nucleotide sequence: TGTGCCATCAGTGAGTCAAGGGATCCAGGGGCCAACGTCCTGACTTTC. Its translation: CAISESRDPGANVLTF.

The V gene is TRBV7-9, the J gene TRBJ2-7, with 7 positions matching TRBD2. Losses at the gene ends were 5 bases for V and 6 bases for J; bases not matched to a gene: 10. Germline V gene sequence: CDR1 SEHNR, CDR2 FQNEAQ (reference sequence). This CDR3 contains 14 residues. The CDR3 coding sequence is TGTGCCAGCAGCCGAAACCCGGGACTAACCGAGCAGTACTTC. It codes for CASSRNPGLTEQYF.

The V gene is TRBV18, the J gene TRBJ1-2, with a tentative D call TRBD1 (5 bases). The V end lost 3 bases, the J end lost 1 base, and 12 bases lay between the germline ends. The CDR3 is made up of 15 amino acids. CDR1 KGHSH and CDR2 LQKENI come from the germline V gene. This chain's CDR3 is CASSPAGGINYGYTF. Written as DNA, the CDR3 is TGTGCCAGCTCACCGGCCGGGGGGATTAACTATGGCTACACCTTC.

The chain uses TRBV6-2 or TRBV6-3 and TRBJ2-2; tentatively, D is TRBD2 (6 bases). V lost 10 bases to trimming and J lost 7 bases, with 19 bases between them. Germline CDR1 and CDR2: MNHEY and SVGEGT. This CDR3 region has 14 residues. The CDR3 DNA reads TGTGCCACCCGCCCGGCTAGCGACCTCGGGGAGCTGTTTTTT. Encoded protein: CATRPASDLGELFF.

The chain recombines TRBV7-3 with TRBJ1-2; 8 bases agree with TRBD1. The V and J ends lost 2 bases and 8 bases, in that order; junction bases with no gene match: 4. The CDR3 loop spans 13 amino acids. Germline-derived CDR1 and CDR2 are SGHTA and FQGTGA. The CDR3 DNA follows: TGTGCCAGCAGCTTAGCAGGGGGCTTAGGCTACACCTTC. This gives the protein CASSLAGGLGYTF.

For this clone: This CDR3 is also generated by other DNA sequences in the sample. V gene TRBV7-9 combines with J gene TRBJ2-3, with D unclear. Per germline, CDR1 SEHNR and CDR2 FQNEAQ (reference sequence). V was shortened by 1 base and J by 0 bases, with 8 bases between the two germline ends. This CDR3 contains 15 residues. CDR3 sequence (DNA): TGTGCCAGCAGCTTAGAAGCTAGAAGCACAGATACGCAGTATTTT. Translating it yields CASSLEARSTDTQYF.

The V gene is TRBV6-6, the J gene TRBJ2-7; D tentatively fits TRBD1 or TRBD2 (5 bases each). The length of the CDR3 is 15 residues. CDR1 MNHNY and CDR2 SVGAGI come from the germline V gene (reference sequence). V lost 5 bases and J 0 bases, leaving 14 bases between the germline ends. The CDR3, as DNA: TGTGCCAGCAGTACCGCCGGGACCACCTCCTACGAGCAGTACTTC. It codes for CASSTAGTTSYEQYF.

This chain connects TRBV2 to TRBJ2-5, with 8 nucleotides matching TRBD2. CDR3 size: 15 residues. Germline V CDR1 and CDR2: SNHLY, FYNNEI. Trimming cost V 2 bases and J 5 bases; bases outside gene matches: 7. The CDR3 here is CASSEQGSSGETQYF. CDR3 nucleotides: TGTGCCAGCAGTGAACAGGGGTCTAGCGGGGAGACCCAGTACTTC.

The gene calls are TRBV28 and TRBJ2-3; unclear D gene. The CDR3 has 13 residues. Germline V gives CDR1 MDHEN, CDR2 SYDVKM. V lost 6 bases and J lost 1, with 8 bases in between. The CDR3 coding sequence is TGTGCCAGCAGCCGCGTTCGCACAGATACGCAGTATTTT. It yields the protein CASSRVRTDTQYF.

The chain employs TRBV29-1 and TRBJ2-3; D tentatively reads TRBD1 or TRBD2 (5 bases each). The germline gives CDR1 SQVTM, CDR2 ANQGSEA. The CDR3 loop spans 12 amino acids. The V end was cut by 7 bases, the J end by 7 bases, with 15 bases between. CDR3 residues: CSAGGGTYTQYF. The CDR3 region has the DNA TGCAGCGCCGGAGGTGGGACCTATACGCAGTATTTT.

This clone was seen once. This chain uses TRBV5-4 with TRBJ1-1; tentative D call: TRBD1 (6 bases). This CDR3 has 15 residues. V was shortened by 4 bases and J by 1 base, with 14 bases between the two germline ends. The germline V gene encodes CDR1 SGHNT and CDR2 YYREEE (reference sequence). CDR3 region: CASSPKQGRNTEAFF. The CDR3 DNA is TGTGCCAGCAGCCCTAAACAGGGAAGGAACACTGAAGCTTTCTTT.

This chain uses TRBV6-9 with TRBJ2-1; 10 positions agree with TRBD2. With 0 bases clipped from V and 1 base from J, the junction kept 9 bases outside the gene matches. Looked up from germline, CDR1 is MNHGY and CDR2 is SVAAGI. CDR3 length: 19 amino acids. CDR3 region: CASSYSTSGERESYNEQFF. In nucleotides, the CDR3 is TGTGCCAGCAGTTATTCTACTAGCGGGGAGAGAGAGTCCTACAATGAGCAGTTCTTC.